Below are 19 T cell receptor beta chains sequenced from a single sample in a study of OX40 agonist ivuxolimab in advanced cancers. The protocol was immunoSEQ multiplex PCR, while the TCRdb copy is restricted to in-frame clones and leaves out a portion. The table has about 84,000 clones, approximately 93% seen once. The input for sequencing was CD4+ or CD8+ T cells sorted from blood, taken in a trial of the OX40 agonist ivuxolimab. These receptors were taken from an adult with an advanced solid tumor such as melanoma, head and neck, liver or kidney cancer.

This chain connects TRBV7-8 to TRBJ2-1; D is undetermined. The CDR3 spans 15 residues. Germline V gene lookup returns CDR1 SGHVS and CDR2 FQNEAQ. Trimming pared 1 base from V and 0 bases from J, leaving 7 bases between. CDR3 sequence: CASSLVRVSYNEQFF. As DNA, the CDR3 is TGTGCCAGCAGCTTAGTGAGAGTCTCCTACAATGAGCAGTTCTTC.

DNA of the CDR3: TGTGCCAGCTCACCTAGGGACAGGCCCTACGAGCAGTACTTC. This gives the protein CASSPRDRPYEQYF. The rearrangement links TRBV18 to TRBJ2-7, with 8 bases identical to TRBD1. Germline V CDR1 and CDR2: KGHSH, LQKENI. This CDR3 comprises 14 residues. Trimming at V came to 3 bases and at J to 2 bases, leaving 3 bases not matched to a gene. Full variable domain (remainder filled in from reference TRBV18 and TRBJ2-7): NAGVMQNPRHLVRRRGQEARLRCSPMKGHSHVYWYRQLPEEGLKFMVYLQKENIIDESGMPKERFSAEFPKEGPSILRIQQVVRGDSAAYFCASSPRDRPYEQYFGPGTRLTVT.

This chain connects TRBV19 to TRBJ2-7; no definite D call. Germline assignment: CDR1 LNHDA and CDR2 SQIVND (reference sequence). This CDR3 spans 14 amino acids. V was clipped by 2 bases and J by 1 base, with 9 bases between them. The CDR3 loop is CASSIKGFSYEQYF. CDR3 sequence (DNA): TGTGCCAGTAGTATAAAAGGCTTTTCCTACGAGCAGTACTTC. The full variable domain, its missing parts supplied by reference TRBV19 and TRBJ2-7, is DGGITQSPKYLFRKEGQNVTLSCEQNLNHDAMYWYRQDPGQGLRLIYYSQIVNDFQKGDIAEGYSVSREKKESFPLTVTSAQKNPTAFYLCASSIKGFSYEQYFGPGTRLTVT.

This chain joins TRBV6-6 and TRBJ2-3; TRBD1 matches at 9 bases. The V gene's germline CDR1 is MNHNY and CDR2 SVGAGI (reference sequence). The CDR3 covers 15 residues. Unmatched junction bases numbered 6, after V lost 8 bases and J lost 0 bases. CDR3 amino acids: CASWTGQGSTDTQYF. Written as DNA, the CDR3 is TGTGCCAGCTGGACGGGACAGGGTAGCACAGATACGCAGTATTTT.

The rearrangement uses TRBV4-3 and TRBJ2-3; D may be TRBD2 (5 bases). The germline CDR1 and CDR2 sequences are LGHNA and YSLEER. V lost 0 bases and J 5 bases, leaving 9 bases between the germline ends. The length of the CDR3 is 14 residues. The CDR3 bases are TGCGCCAGCAGCCAAGATCCCGCGGGAGATACGCAGTATTTT. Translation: CASSQDPAGDTQYF.

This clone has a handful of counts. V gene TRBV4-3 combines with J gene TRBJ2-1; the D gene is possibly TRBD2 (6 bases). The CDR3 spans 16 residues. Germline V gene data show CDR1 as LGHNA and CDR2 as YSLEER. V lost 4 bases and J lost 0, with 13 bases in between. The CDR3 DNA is TGCGCCAGCAGCCCCTCGGGACTGAGCTCCTACAATGAGCAGTTCTTC. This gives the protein CASSPSGLSSYNEQFF.

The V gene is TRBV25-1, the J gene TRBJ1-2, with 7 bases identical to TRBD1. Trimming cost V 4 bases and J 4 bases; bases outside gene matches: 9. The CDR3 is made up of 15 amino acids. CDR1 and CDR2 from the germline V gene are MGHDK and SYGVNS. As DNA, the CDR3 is TGTGCCAGCAGTGCCGCCGCAGGGGGAGTCTATGGCTACACCTTC. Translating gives CASSAAAGGVYGYTF.

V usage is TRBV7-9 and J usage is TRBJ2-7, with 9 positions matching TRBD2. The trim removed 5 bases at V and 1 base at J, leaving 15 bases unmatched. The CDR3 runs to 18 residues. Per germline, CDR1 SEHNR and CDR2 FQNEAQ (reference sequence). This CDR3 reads CASSPRVAGGRRSYEQYF. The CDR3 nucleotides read TGTGCCAGCAGCCCCCGGGTCGCGGGAGGGCGCCGTTCCTACGAGCAGTACTTC.

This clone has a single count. Here the CDR3 reads CATSRSFGQGPGDEQFF. The CDR3 nucleotides are TGTGCCACCAGCAGGTCCTTTGGACAGGGGCCGGGTGATGAGCAGTTCTTC. The chain is built from TRBV15 and TRBJ2-1; 9 bases agree with TRBD1. The germline CDR1 and CDR2 sequences are LNHNV and YYDKDF (reference sequence). The ends lost 3 bases at V and 8 bases at J; junction bases unmatched: 14. The CDR3 is 17 amino acids.

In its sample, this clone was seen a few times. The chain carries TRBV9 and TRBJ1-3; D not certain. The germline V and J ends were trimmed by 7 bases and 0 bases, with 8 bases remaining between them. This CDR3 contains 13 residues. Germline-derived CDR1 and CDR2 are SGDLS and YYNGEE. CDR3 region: CASSTSSGNTIYF. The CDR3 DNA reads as TGTGCCAGCTCGACAAGCTCTGGAAACACCATATATTTT.

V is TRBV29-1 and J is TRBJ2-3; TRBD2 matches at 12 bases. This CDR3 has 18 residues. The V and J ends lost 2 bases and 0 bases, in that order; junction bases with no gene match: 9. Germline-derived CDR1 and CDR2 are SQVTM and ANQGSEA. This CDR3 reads CSVETRTSGISSTDTQYF. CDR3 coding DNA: TGCAGCGTTGAAACCAGGACTAGCGGGATTTCTAGCACAGATACGCAGTATTTT.

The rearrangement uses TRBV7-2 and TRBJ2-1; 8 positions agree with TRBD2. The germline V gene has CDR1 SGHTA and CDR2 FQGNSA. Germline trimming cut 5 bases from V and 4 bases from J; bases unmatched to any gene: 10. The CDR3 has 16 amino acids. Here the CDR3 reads CASSPAGVAGYNEQFF. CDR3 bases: TGTGCCAGCAGCCCGGCCGGGGTAGCGGGGTACAATGAGCAGTTCTTC.

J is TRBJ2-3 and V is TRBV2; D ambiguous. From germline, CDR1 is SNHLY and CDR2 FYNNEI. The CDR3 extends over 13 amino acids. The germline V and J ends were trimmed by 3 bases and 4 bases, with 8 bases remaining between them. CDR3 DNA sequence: TGTGCCAGCAGTGAGAACGCCGCAGATACGCAGTATTTT. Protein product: CASSENAADTQYF.

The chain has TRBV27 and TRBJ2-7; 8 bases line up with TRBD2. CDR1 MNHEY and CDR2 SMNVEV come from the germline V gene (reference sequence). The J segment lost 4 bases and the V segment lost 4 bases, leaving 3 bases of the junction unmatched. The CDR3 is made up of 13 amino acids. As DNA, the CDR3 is TGTGCCAGCAGTTACGGGAGGGGTTACGAGCAGTACTTC. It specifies CASSYGRGYEQYF.

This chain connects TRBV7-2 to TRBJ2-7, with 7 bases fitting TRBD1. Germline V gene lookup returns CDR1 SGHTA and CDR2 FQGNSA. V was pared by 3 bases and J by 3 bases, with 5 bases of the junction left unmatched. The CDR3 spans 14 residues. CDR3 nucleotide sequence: TGTGCCAGCAGCTTCCGGGACAGCGTCTACGAGCAGTACTTC. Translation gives CASSFRDSVYEQYF.

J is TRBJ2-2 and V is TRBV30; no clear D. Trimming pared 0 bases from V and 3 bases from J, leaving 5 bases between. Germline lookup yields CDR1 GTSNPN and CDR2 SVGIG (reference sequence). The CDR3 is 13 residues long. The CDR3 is CAWSVTDTGELFF. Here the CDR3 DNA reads TGTGCCTGGAGTGTAACTGACACCGGGGAGCTGTTTTTT.

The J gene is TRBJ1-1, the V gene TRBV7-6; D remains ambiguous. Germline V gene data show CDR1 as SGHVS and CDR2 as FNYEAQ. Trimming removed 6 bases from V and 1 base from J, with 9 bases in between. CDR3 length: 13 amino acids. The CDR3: CASSSRENTEAFF. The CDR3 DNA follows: TGTGCCAGCAGTTCCAGAGAGAACACTGAAGCTTTCTTT. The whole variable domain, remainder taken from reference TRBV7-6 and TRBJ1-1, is GAGVSQSPRYKVTKRGQDVALRCDPISGHVSLYWYRQALGQGPEFLTYFNYEAQQDKSGLPNDRFSAERPEGSISTLTIQRTEQRDSAMYRCASSSRENTEAFFGQGTRLTVV.

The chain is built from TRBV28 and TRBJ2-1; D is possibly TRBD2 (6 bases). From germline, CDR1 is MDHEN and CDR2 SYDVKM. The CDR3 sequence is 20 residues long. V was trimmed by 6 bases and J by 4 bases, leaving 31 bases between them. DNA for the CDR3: TGTGCCAGCAGAGCAGCGCGGGACTCCGGCACCCCTGGCCAATACAATGAGCAGTTCTTC. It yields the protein CASRAARDSGTPGQYNEQFF.

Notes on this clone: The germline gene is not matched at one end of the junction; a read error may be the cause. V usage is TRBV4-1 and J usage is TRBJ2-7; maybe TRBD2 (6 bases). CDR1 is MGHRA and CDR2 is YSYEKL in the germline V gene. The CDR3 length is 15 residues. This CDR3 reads CASSPLASHPYGQYF. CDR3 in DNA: TGCGCCAGCAGCCCTCTAGCGTCACACCCCTACGGGCAGTACTTC.